Below, one T cell receptor (beta chain) is given with its context. Antigen: not known. The record originates from a study of radiotherapy plus CTLA-4 blockade in lung cancer. General study findings and limits: Radiotherapy with ipilimumab was followed by blood expansion of tumor-derived clones.

Generated by immunoSEQ multiplex PCR, the TCRdb table keeps only in-frame clones and is missing some. The sample consists of 25,000 to 35,000 clones, roughly 80% of them appearing once. This CDR3 has 15 amino acids. V lost 0 bases to trimming and J lost 0 bases, with 6 bases between them. Germline assignment: CDR1 MGHRA and CDR2 YSYEKL. This sequence originates from a human donor with non-small cell lung cancer who had stable disease on radiotherapy plus ipilimumab. The V call is TRBV4-1, the J call TRBJ1-5; no definite D call. Sequences were derived from peripheral blood, sampled from a patient treated with radiotherapy plus ipilimumab. The CDR3 coding sequence is TGCGCCAGCAGCCAAGAAGAGTCTAGCAATCAGCCCCAGCATTTT. Translated, it gives CASSQEESSNQPQHF.